This record concerns one T cell receptor beta chain sequence. The junction departs from the called germline gene at one end, perhaps through a read error. This sample was taken from a study of shared T cell receptors in the human thymus. This table comes from immunoSEQ multiplex PCR, and its TCRdb copy is limited to in-frame clones, with some not included. Found here are about 660,000 clones, 80% to 90% of them singletons; the top ten hold 0.0094%. Germline V gene lookup returns CDR1 WSHSY and CDR2 SAAADI. CDR3 length: 17 residues. These sequences were also reported in another study, on human thymus T cells. As reported in that work: Congenital heart defects were the reason for the corrective surgery that the donors, healthy Finnish infants, were having. Thymus specimens were resections from corrective heart surgery. Related research reported highly overlapping thymic repertoires among unrelated individuals.

The receptor was derived from a boy in the first two years of life with a congenital heart defect. The sample comprised thymocytes. This chain connects TRBV10-2 to TRBJ2-7; TRBD2 matches at 11 bases. CDR3 sequence: CASGDSGRARFLYEQYF. The DNA for the CDR3 is TGCGCCAGCGGTGATAGCGGGAGGGCCAGGTTTCTCTACGAGCAGTACTTC.